This T cell receptor (beta chain) was identified in a study of cytomegalovirus exposure and HLA in healthy donors. Whole-study context: Drawn from HLA-typed donors, 80 million to 100 million unique TCRs were held in an early data release.

In germline, CDR1 is LGHNA, CDR2 YNFKEQ. Trimming left V 4 bases short and J 3 bases short, with 12 bases between. The CDR3 consists of 14 residues. The PCR employed 60 Vbeta primers together with 13 Jbeta primers. TCRdb keeps only in-frame clones here, not all; method: immunoSEQ multiplex PCR. There are some 130,000 clones in the sample; about four fifths occur only once, and about 0.74% lies in the top ten. This clone was counted a single time. J is TRBJ1-1 and V is TRBV4-2, with a possible D match to TRBD1 (5 bases). This TCR was sampled from a man aged 18 to 29 in good health and CMV-seronegative. The sample consisted of PBMCs. CDR3 coding DNA: TGTGCCAGCAGCCCGTGGGGGGGGGACACTGAAGCTTTCTTT. Residues: CASSPWGGDTEAFF.